The clone carrying this T cell receptor beta chain was recorded only once. The antigen is not known. Pooled in the analysis were second doses at about 4 or about 12 weeks. V lost 3 bases to trimming and J lost 3 bases, with 6 bases between them. Germline V gene sequence: CDR1 WSHSY, CDR2 SAAADI. There are 13 residues in the CDR3. The record originates from a study of T cell responses to AZD1222 COVID-19 vaccine. Study conclusions and caveats: Spike-spanning, vaccine-associated CD4 TCRs were dominant at 160-218 and 743-854.

The repertoire was sequenced with immunoSEQ multiplex PCR; TCRdb's copy has only in-frame clones and lacks some. The sample shows 80,000 to 85,000 clones, approximately 90% of them seen only once. The chain uses TRBV10-2 and TRBJ2-1; D remains ambiguous. This material consisted of peripheral blood, taken 28 days after the second AZD1222 dose. The receptor was isolated from an adult who received the AZD1222 COVID-19 vaccine. This chain's CDR3 is CASSERLYNEQFF. The CDR3 coding sequence is TGCGCCAGCAGTGAAAGGCTCTACAATGAGCAGTTCTTC.